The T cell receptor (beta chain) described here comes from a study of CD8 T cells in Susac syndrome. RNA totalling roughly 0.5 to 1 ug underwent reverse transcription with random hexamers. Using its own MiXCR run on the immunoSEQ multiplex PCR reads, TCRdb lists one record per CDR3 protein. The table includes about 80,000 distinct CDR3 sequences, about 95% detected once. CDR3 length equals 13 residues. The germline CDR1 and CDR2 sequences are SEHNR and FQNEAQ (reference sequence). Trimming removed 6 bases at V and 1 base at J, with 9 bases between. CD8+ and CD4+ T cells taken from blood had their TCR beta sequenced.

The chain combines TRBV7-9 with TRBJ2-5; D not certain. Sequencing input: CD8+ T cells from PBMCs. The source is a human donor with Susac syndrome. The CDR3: CASSSDFQETQYF. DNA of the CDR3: TGTGCCAGCAGTTCCGACTTCCAAGAGACCCAGTACTTC. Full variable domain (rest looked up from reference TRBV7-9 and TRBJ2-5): DTGVSQNPRHKITKRGQNVTFRCDPISEHNRLYWYRQTLGQGPEFLTYFQNEAQLEKSRLLSDRFSAERPKGSFSTLEIQRTEQGDSAMYLCASSSDFQETQYFGPGTRLLVL.